This T cell receptor beta chain came from a study of cytomegalovirus exposure and HLA in healthy donors. CDR3 length equals 14 residues. Looked up from germline, CDR1 is LNHNV and CDR2 is YYDKDF (reference sequence). The V gene lost 0 bases and the J gene lost 5 bases, with 10 bases spanning the gap. TCRdb's copy holds only in-frame clones and misses some; the assay was immunoSEQ multiplex PCR. The repertoire includes 330,000 or so clones, around 86% of them detected once, and 0.75% to 0.85% sits in the top ten. This clone was seen only once. Sequencing input: PBMCs. The gene calls are TRBV15 and TRBJ1-1; D may be TRBD1 (5 bases). This TCR came from a woman aged 18-29 years in good health and CMV-seronegative. The CDR3 DNA sequence: TGTGCCACCAGCAGAGATAAGGGGAGGACTGAAGCTTTCTTT. Its translation is CATSRDKGRTEAFF.